The sequence of this T cell receptor (beta chain) was determined in a study of cytomegalovirus exposure and HLA in healthy donors. V trimming: 11 bases; J trimming: 4 bases; junction bases outside the gene matches: 11. The CDR3 covers 15 residues. Germline CDR1 reads SNHLY; CDR2 reads FYNNEI. PCR involved 60 Vbeta and 13 Jbeta primers. Here immunoSEQ multiplex PCR was the method, and the copy in TCRdb shows in-frame clones only, minus some. The table has approximately 130,000 clones, 70% to 85% seen once; the top ten hold 2.5% to 3%. The chain combines TRBV2 with TRBJ2-5; TRBD2 agrees at 12 bases. The clonotype comes from a boy between 2 and 10 years old in good health and CMV-seronegative. Material for sequencing was PBMCs. CDR3 loop: CAGSPQTSGGETQYF. The CDR3 DNA reads as TGTGCCGGATCTCCCCAGACTAGCGGGGGAGAGACCCAGTACTTC.